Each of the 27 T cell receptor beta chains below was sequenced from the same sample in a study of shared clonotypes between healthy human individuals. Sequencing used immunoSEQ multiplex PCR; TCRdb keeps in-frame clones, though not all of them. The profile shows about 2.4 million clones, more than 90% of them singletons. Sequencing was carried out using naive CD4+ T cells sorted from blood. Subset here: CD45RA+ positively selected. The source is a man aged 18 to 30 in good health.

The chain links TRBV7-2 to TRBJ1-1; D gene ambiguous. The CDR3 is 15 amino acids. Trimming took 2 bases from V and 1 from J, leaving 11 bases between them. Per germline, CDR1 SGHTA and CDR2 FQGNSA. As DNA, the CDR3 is TGTGCCAGCAGCTTAAAGGAGTCGAGGAACACTGAAGCTTTCTTT. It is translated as CASSLKESRNTEAFF.

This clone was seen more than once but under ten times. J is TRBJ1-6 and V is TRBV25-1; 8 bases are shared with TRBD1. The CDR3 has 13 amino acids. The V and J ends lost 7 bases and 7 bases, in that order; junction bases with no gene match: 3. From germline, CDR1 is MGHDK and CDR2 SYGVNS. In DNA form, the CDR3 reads TGTGCCAGCAACGGACAGGGAAATTCACCCCTCCACTTT. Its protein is CASNGQGNSPLHF. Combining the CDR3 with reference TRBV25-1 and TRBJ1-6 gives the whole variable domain EADIYQTPRYLVIGTGKKITLECSQTMGHDKMYWYQQDPGMELHLIHYSYGVNSTEKGDLSSESTVSRIRTEHFPLTLESARPSHTSQYLCASNGQGNSPLHFGNGTRLTVT.

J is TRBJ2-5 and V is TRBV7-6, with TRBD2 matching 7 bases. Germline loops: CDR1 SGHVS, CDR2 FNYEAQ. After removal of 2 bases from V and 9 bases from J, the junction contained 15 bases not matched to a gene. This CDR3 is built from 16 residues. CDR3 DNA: TGTGCCAGCAGCTTATTTTCCGGGGAGGGCCTGGGGGCCCAGTACTTC. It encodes CASSLFSGEGLGAQYF.

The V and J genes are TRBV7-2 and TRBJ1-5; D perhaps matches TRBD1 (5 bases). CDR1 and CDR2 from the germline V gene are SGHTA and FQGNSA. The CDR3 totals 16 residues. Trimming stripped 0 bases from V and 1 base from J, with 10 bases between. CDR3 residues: CASSLAGDRSNQPQHF. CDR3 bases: TGTGCCAGCAGCTTAGCGGGGGATAGGAGCAATCAGCCCCAGCATTTT.

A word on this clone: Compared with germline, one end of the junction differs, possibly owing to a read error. The CDR3 DNA reads as TGTGCCATCAGTGAGTCCGGGGCGGACGAAGAGGGGTTT. This codes for CAISESGADEEGF. The chain employs TRBV10-3 and TRBJ1-3; D possibly corresponds to TRBD1 (5 bases). This CDR3 has 13 residues. Germline V gene data show CDR1 as ENHRY and CDR2 as SYGVKD.

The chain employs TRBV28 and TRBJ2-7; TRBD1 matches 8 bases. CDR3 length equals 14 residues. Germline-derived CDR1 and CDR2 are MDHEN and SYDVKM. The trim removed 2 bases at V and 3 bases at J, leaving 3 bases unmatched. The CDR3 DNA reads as TGTGCCAGCAGTTTACAGGGGGCTAACTACGAGCAGTACTTC. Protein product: CASSLQGANYEQYF.

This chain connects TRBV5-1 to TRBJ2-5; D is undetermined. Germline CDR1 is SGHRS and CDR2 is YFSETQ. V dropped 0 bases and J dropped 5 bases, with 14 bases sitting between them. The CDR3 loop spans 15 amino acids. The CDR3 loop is CASSLASRVWETQYF. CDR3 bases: TGCGCCAGCAGCTTGGCCAGTAGGGTTTGGGAGACCCAGTACTTC. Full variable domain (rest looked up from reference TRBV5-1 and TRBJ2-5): KAGVTQTPRYLIKTRGQQVTLSCSPISGHRSVSWYQQTPGQGLQFLFEYFSETQRNKGNFPGRFSGRQFSNSRSEMNVSTLELGDSALYLCASSLASRVWETQYFGPGTRLLVL.

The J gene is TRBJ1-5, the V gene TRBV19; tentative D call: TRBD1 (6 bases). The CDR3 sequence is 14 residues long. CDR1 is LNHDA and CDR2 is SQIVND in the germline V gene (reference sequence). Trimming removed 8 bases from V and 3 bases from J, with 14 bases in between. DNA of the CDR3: TGTGCCAGTGGGGGGCGGGAGGACAATCAGCCCCAGCATTTT. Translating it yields CASGGREDNQPQHF.

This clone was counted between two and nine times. CDR3 DNA: TGTGCCAGCAGCTTAGATGAGGCTCAGCCCCAGCATTTT. It codes for CASSLDEAQPQHF. The chain couples TRBV7-9 to TRBJ1-5, with D unclear. This CDR3 has 13 amino acids. The ends were cut back, 1 base at V and 6 bases at J, with 7 bases in the middle. The germline V gene has CDR1 SEHNR and CDR2 FQNEAQ (reference sequence).

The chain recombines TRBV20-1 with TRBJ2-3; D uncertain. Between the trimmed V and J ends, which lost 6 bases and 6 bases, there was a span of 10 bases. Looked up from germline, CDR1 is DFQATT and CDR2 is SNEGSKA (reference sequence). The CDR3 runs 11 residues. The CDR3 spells CSAPMGDTQYF. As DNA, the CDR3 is TGCAGTGCCCCGATGGGGGATACGCAGTATTTT.

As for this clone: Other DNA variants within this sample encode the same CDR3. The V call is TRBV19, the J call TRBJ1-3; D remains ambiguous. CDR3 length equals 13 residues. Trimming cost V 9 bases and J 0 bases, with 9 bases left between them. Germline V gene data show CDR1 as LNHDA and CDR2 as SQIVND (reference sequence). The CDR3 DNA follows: TGTGCCAGCGGGAGAGGCTCTGGAAACACCATATATTTT. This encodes CASGRGSGNTIYF. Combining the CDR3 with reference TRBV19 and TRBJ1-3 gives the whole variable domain DGGITQSPKYLFRKEGQNVTLSCEQNLNHDAMYWYRQDPGQGLRLIYYSQIVNDFQKGDIAEGYSVSREKKESFPLTVTSAQKNPTAFYLCASGRGSGNTIYFGEGSWLTVV.

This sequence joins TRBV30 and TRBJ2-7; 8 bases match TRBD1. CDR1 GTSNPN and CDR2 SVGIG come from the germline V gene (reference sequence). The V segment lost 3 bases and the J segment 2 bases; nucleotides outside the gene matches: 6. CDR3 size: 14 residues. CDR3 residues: CAWSGDRITYEQYF. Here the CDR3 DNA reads TGTGCCTGGAGCGGGGACAGGATTACCTACGAGCAGTACTTC.

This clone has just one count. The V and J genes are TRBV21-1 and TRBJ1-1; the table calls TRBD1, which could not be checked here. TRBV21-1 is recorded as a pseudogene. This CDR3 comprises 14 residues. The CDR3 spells CASSTRTENTEAFF. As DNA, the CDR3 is TGTGCCAGCAGCACAAGGACAGAGAACACTGAAGCTTTCTTT.

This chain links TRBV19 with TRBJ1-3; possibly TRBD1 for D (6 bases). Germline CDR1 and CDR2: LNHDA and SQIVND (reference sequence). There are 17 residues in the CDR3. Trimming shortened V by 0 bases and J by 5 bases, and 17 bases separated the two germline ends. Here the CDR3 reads CASSIDLGTPNRNTIYF. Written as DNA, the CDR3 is TGTGCCAGTAGTATAGATCTCGGGACACCGAACAGAAACACCATATATTTT.

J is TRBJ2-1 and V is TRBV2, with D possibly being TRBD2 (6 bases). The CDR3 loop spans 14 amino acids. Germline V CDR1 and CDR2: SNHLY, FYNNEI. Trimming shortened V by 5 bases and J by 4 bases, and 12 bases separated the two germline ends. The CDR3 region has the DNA TGTGCCAGCAGTTTCCGGGACTTTTACAATGAGCAGTTCTTC. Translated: CASSFRDFYNEQFF. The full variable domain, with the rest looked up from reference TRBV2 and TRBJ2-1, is EPEVTQTPSHQVTQMGQEVILRCVPISNHLYFYWYRQILGQKVEFLVSFYNNEISEKSEIFDDQFSVERPDGSNFTLKIRSTKLEDSAMYFCASSFRDFYNEQFFGPGTRLTVL.

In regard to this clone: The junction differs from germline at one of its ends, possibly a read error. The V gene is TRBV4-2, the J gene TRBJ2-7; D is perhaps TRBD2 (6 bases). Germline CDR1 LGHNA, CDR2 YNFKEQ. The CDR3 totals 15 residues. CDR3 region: CASNQEWSLGGQQYF. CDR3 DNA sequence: TGTGCCAGCAACCAAGAATGGTCCTTAGGAGGGCAACAGTACTTC.

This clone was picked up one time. CDR3 loop: CASSPRGQSNTGELFF. Written as DNA, the CDR3 is TGTGCCAGCTCACCTAGGGGACAATCGAACACCGGGGAGCTGTTTTTT. The V and J genes are TRBV18 and TRBJ2-2; a possible D gene is TRBD1 (6 bases). Trimming took 3 bases from V and 0 from J, leaving 11 bases between them. The germline CDR1 and CDR2 sequences are KGHSH and LQKENI. CDR3 length: 16 residues.

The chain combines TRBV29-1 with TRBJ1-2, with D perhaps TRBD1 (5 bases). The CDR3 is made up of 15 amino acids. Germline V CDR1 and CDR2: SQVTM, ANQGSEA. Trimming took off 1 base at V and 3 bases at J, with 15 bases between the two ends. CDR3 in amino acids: CSVEGGTPEDYGYTF. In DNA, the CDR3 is TGCAGCGTTGAAGGGGGGACCCCCGAGGACTATGGCTACACCTTC.

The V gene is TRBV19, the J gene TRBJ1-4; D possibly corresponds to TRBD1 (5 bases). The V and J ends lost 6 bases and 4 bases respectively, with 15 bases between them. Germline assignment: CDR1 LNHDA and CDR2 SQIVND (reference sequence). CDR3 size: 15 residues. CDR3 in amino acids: CASRKNGARNEKLFF. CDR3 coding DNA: TGTGCCAGTAGAAAAAACGGGGCCCGTAATGAAAAACTGTTTTTT.

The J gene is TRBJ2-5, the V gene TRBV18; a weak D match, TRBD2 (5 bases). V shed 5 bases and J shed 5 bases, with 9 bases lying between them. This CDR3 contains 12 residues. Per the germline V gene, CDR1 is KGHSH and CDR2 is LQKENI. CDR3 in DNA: TGTGCCAGCTCATCGGACTGGGAGACCCAGTACTTC. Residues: CASSSDWETQYF.

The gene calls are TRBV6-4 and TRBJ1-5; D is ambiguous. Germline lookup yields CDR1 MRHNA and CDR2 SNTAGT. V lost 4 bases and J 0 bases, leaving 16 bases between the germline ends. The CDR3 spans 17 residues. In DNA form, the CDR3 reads TGTGCCAGCAGTGTGGGAGCCAGACATTATAGCAATCAGCCCCAGCATTTT. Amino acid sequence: CASSVGARHYSNQPQHF.

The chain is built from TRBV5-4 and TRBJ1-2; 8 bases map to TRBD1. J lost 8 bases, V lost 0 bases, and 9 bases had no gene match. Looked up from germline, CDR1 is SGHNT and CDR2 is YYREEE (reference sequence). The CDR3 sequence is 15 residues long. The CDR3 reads CASSLGSRGRGGYTF. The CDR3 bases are TGTGCCAGCAGCTTGGGATCCAGGGGGCGAGGAGGCTACACCTTC.

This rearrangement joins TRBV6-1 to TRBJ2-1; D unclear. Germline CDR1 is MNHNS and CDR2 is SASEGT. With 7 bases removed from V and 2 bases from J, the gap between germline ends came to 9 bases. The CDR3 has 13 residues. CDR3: CASNRLTYNEQFF. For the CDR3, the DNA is TGTGCCAGCAATAGACTGACCTACAATGAGCAGTTCTTC.

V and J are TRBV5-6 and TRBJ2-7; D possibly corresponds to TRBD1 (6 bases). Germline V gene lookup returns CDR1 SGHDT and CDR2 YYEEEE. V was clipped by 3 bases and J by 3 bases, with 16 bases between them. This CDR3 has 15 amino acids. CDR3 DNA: TGTGCCAGCAGCTCCGAACCCGGACAGAGCTACGAGCAGTACTTC. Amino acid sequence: CASSSEPGQSYEQYF.

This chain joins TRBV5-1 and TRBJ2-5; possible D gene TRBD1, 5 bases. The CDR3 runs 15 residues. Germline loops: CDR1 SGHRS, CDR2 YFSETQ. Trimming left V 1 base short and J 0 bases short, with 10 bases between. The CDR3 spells CASSLHGQYQETQYF. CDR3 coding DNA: TGCGCCAGCAGCTTGCACGGACAATACCAAGAGACCCAGTACTTC.

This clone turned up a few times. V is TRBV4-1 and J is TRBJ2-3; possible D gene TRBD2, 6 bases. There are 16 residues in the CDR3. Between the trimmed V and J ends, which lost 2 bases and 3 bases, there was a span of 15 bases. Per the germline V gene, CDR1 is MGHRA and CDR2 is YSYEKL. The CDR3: CASSQFYGSWTDTQYF. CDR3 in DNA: TGCGCCAGCAGCCAATTCTACGGGAGTTGGACAGATACGCAGTATTTT.

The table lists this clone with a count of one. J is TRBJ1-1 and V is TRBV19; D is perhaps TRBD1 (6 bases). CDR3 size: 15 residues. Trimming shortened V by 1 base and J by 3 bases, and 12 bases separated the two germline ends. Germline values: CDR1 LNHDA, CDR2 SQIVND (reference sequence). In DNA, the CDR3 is TGTGCCAGTAGTATAGCCCCGAAGGGGGACACTGAAGCTTTCTTT. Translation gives CASSIAPKGDTEAFF.